Included here is one TCR beta chain sequence, with context. The data were obtained in a study of spatial heterogeneity in lung cancer. V dropped 1 base and J dropped 6 bases, with 10 bases sitting between them. The CDR3 contains 14 residues. Germline V gene data show CDR1 as KGHDR and CDR2 as SFDVKD. Each CDR3 protein is one row after TCRdb ran MiXCR on the 5' RACE reads. The profile shows some 83,000 distinct CDR3 sequences, about 20% of them singletons. Described time point: sample taken at primary tumor resection. No cells were sorted before sequencing. The whole RNA sequenced was extracted from tumor, nontumor lung or frozen PBMC.

This TCR derives from a male donor with early-stage non-small cell lung cancer. The chain employs TRBV24-1 and TRBJ2-3, with TRBD2 as a possible D gene (6 bases). This specimen consisted of PBMCs, obtained at surgery. CDR3 DNA: TGTGCCACCAGTGATTTCGCTAGCGAGGATACGCAGTATTTT. Amino acids: CATSDFASEDTQYF.